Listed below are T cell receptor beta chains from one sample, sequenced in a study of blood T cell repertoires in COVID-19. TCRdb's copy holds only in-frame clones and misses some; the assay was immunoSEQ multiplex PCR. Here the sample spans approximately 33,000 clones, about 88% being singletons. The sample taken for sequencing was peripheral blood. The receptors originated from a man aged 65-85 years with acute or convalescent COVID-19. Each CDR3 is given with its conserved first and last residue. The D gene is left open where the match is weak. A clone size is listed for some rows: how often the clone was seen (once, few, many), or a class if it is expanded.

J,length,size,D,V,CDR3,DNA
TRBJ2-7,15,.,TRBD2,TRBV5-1,CASSFLAGGWYEQYF,TGCGCCAGCAGCTTCCTAGCGGGAGGGTGGTACGAGCAGTACTTC
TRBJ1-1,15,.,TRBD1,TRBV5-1,CASSARQGAGTEAFF,TGCGCCAGCAGCGCCCGACAGGGGGCTGGCACTGAAGCTTTCTTT
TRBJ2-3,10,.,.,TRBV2,CASKGDTQYF,TGTGCCAGCAAGGGGGATACGCAGTATTTT
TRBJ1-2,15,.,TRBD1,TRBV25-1,CASSEWDRGDYGYTF,TGTGCCAGCAGTGAATGGGACAGGGGAGACTATGGCTACACCTTC
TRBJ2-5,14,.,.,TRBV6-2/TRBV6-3,CASSTRTPSETQYF,TGTGCCAGCAGTACTCGGACTCCCTCGGAGACCCAGTACTTC
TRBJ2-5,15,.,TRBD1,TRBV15,CATSRDRGGSETQYF,TGCGCCACCAGCAGAGATCGAGGGGGCTCAGAGACCCAGTACTTC
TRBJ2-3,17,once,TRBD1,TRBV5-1,CASSLGPGTGSTDTQYF,TGCGCCAGCAGCTTGGGCCCCGGGACAGGGTCTACAGATACGCAGTATTTT
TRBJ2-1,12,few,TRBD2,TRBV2,CASGGLAGEQFF,TGTGCCAGCGGGGGACTAGCGGGAGAGCAGTTCTTC
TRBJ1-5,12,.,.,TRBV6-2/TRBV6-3,CASSYEGQPQHF,TGTGCCAGCAGTTACGAGGGTCAGCCCCAGCATTTT
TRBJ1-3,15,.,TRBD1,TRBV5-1,CASSLTGGSGNTIYF,TGCGCCAGCAGCTTAACAGGGGGCTCTGGAAACACCATATATTTT
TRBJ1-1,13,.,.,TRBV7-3,CASSLAANTEAFF,TGTGCCAGCAGCTTAGCGGCGAACACTGAAGCTTTCTTT
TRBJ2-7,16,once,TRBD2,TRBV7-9,CASSPLPASGSYEQYF,TGTGCCAGCAGCCCCCTTCCGGCTAGCGGCTCCTACGAGCAGTACTTC
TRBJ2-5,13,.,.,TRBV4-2,CASSQDGGETQYF,TGTGCCAGCAGCCAAGATGGAGGAGAGACCCAGTACTTC
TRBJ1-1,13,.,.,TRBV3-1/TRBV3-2,CASSQVLSTEAFF,TGTGCCAGCAGCCAAGTATTGTCCACTGAAGCTTTCTTT
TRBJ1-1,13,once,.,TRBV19,CASSSGDWAEAFF,TGTGCCAGTAGTTCCGGAGACTGGGCTGAAGCTTTCTTT
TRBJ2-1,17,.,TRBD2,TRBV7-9,CASSLQGLAGGGNEQFF,TGTGCCAGCAGCTTACAGGGACTAGCGGGAGGAGGCAATGAGCAGTTCTTC
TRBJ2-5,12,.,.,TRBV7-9,CASSSGWETQYF,TGTGCCAGCAGCTCGGGGTGGGAGACCCAGTACTTC
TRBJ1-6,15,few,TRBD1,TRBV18,CASSPGQGVGSPLHF,TGTGCCAGCTCACCTGGACAGGGGGTGGGCTCACCCCTCCACTTT
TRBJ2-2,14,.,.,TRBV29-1,CSVAGTPNTGELFF,TGCAGCGTCGCCGGGACTCCGAACACCGGGGAGCTGTTTTTT
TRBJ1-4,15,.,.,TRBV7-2,CASSLSGWVTEKLFF,TGTGCCAGCAGCTTAAGCGGTTGGGTGACCGAAAAACTGTTTTTT
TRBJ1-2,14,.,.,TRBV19,CASSKQAPNYGYTF,TGTGCCAGTAGTAAGCAGGCCCCTAACTATGGCTACACCTTC
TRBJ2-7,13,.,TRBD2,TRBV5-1,CASSEPGGTEQYF,TGCGCCAGCAGTGAACCGGGAGGGACCGAGCAGTACTTC
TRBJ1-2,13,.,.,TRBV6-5,CASEEGGIYGYTF,TGTGCCAGCGAGGAGGGGGGGATCTATGGCTACACCTTC
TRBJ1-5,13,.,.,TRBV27,CASSFARNQPQHF,TGTGCCAGCAGTTTCGCCCGGAATCAGCCCCAGCATTTT
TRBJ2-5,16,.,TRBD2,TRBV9,CASSVESGRARETQYF,TGTGCCAGCAGCGTAGAGAGTGGGAGGGCCCGGGAGACCCAGTACTTC
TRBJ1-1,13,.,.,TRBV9,CASSAGGNTEAFF,TGTGCCAGCAGCGCCGGCGGTAACACTGAAGCTTTCTTT
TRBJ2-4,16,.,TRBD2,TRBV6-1,CASSDIAGLAKNIQYF,TGTGCCAGCAGTGACATAGCGGGCCTAGCCAAAAACATTCAGTACTTC
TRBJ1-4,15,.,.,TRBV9,CASSVRTGDNEKLFF,TGTGCCAGCAGCGTTCGAACAGGTGATAATGAAAAACTGTTTTTT
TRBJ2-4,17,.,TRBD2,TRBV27,CASSSGTSGRRRNIQYF,TGTGCCAGCAGCTCCGGGACTAGCGGGAGAAGGAGAAACATTCAGTACTTC
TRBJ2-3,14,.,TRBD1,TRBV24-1,CATSNGQGPDTQYF,TGTGCCACCAGTAACGGACAGGGCCCAGATACGCAGTATTTT